This TCR beta chain was profiled in a study of blood T cells in healthy people across ages. Primers used in a second PCR of about 6 to 12 cycles were a sample-barcoded 5' primer and a J-beta primer mix. TCRdb processed the 5' RACE reads anew with MiXCR; each CDR3 protein has one entry. The sample holds 600,000 to 1,000,000 distinct CDR3 sequences; over 45% are singletons and the top ten take roughly 20%. Study results and limitations: Using unsorted PBMCs precluded a conclusive naive versus antigen-experienced comparison.

About this clonotype itself: As yet, its antigen is unknown.

The germline V gene encodes CDR1 MDHEN and CDR2 SYDVKM. With 6 bases removed from V and 5 bases from J, the gap between germline ends came to 16 bases. The CDR3 spans 14 residues. The chain couples TRBV28 to TRBJ1-1; possibly TRBD1 for D (5 bases). This clonotype was obtained from a young man in good health. Input material: blood. In nucleotides, the CDR3 is TGTGCCAGCAGAAGGTCGGGGGGAGTTACTGAAGCTTTCTTT. It translates to CASRRSGGVTEAFF.